The T cell receptor beta chain under discussion was sequenced for a study of T cells in tumors after PD-1 blockade. For the study at large: Prior checkpoint blockade, systemic immunosuppressant use, or anti-cancer therapy within 4 weeks excluded patients. A subset received ongoing vismodegib 150 mg daily alongside anti-PD-1 therapy.

This CDR3 is 14 amino acids long. Germline V lookup: CDR1 SGHDT, CDR2 YYEEEE. V was trimmed by 4 bases and J by 4 bases, leaving 12 bases between them. Measured with immunoSEQ multiplex PCR; TCRdb has only the in-frame clones, and not every one. This table holds 60,000 or so clones, about 80% found once. The receptor was derived from a human donor with basal cell carcinoma. Specimen: PBMCs, collected before anti-PD-1 treatment. The chain employs TRBV5-6 and TRBJ1-5, with D maybe TRBD1 (6 bases). The CDR3 loop reads CASSRDRRNQPQHF. The CDR3 DNA reads as TGTGCCAGCAGCCGCGACAGGCGGAATCAGCCCCAGCATTTT.